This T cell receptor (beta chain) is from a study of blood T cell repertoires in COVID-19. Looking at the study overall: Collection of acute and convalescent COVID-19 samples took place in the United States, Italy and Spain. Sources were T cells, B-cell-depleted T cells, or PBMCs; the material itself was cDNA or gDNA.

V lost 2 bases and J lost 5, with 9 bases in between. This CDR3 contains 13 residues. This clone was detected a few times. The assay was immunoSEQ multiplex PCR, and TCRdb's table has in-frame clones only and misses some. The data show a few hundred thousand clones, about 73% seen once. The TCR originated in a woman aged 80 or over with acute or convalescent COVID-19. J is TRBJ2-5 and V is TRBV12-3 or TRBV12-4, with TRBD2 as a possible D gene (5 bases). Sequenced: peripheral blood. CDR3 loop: CASSLSSIETQYF. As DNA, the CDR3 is TGTGCCAGCAGTTTATCTAGCATCGAGACCCAGTACTTC.